The present entry profiles one TCR beta chain with its context. Its antigen is undetermined. Germline V gives CDR1 LNHNV, CDR2 YYDKDF (reference sequence). This CDR3 comprises 15 residues. V was cut by 0 bases and J by 2 bases, with 9 bases left in between. The entry originates in a study of long-term antiretroviral therapy in people with HIV. General study points: Diversity increased after ART yet remained lower than in transplant donor controls. At every time point, clones expanded before ART dominated the repertoire.

None of the participants with HIV were treated outside the United States. A v3.0 immunoSEQ assay was performed at survey level. Some clones are missing from TCRdb's copy, which holds only in-frame ones; the method was immunoSEQ multiplex PCR. The sample yields 39,000 or so clones, roughly 82% seen once. This receptor was identified in a man between 18 and 29 years old with HIV. The sample consisted of unsorted PBMCs, taken 0.6 years after starting antiretroviral therapy. This chain joins TRBV15 and TRBJ2-3; D unresolved. The CDR3 bases are TGTGCCACCAGCAGAGATGTCGATTTCACAGATACGCAGTATTTT. It codes for CATSRDVDFTDTQYF.